This TCR beta chain appears in the sequencing data of a study of T cell repertoires in cytomegalovirus infection (dated by TCRdb to between 2019 and 2020). Turning to the overall study: Donor HLA type was relevant to the analysis, as public TCR beta signatures indicated carriage of CMV infection together with the matching HLA type.

This clonotype was observed at least ten times. What this receptor recognizes is not known. Within one base of it there is no much larger clone, and no base qualities were kept. The junction carries 9 bases between V and J, which are trimmed by 0 bases and 3 bases respectively. The CDR3 covers 14 residues, taking in both the cysteine and the phenylalanine. The sequence is cut down to CDR3 DNA, 42 bases in frame from base 1. Via the germline V gene (reference sequence), CDR1 is MNHEY and CDR2 SMNVEV. Sequenced using an Illumina HiSeq 1500. Starting from the raw public reads, TCRdb applied fastp trimming at Q25, assembled clones with MiXCR and retained in-frame beta chains. Rows matching on CDR3 protein sequence are summarized as one entry with the most common DNA and genes. The sample profile shows 290,000 or so distinct CDR3 sequences; about 9.1% of them were found once. Together, the top ten hold over 2.5% of the sample.

General findings and caveats noted by the study authors: The ex vivo response was dominated by HLA-C-restricted CMV-specific TCR beta clonotypes, which also provided the single most frequent clonotype in two of eight donors. In both this cohort and an independent cohort of some 380 donors, the cumulative frequency of public TCR beta family members distinguished carriers of CMV infection plus the relevant HLA type.

This receptor was identified in a human donor in good health (CMV status not recorded). Some clones in this sample may be carry-over from other donors' samples. The material sequenced was PBMCs. The rearranged chain carries TRBV27 and TRBJ2-7, with a weak D call of TRBD1 (5 bases match). The DNA sequence follows: TGTGCCAGCAGTTTATCTCAGGGCCTCTACGAGCAGTACTTC. This translates into CASSLSQGLYEQYF.